This T cell receptor (beta chain) came from a study of blood T cell repertoires in COVID-19. The wider study: Donors in the United States, Italy and Spain gave samples during acute or convalescent COVID-19. Nucleic acid was either cDNA or gDNA, and it came from T cells, B-cell-depleted T cells, or PBMCs.

Methods used by the authors: Amplification from reference gene primers served as the basis for estimated nucleated cell counts. Assay used: immunoSEQ multiplex PCR; TCRdb lists only in-frame clones, some missing. V and J calls plus clone size are reproduced from that table; the DNA served to infer D and trimming. This sample yields some 180,000 clones, of which roughly 85% are seen a single time; 2% to 2.5% belongs to the top ten. Per germline, CDR1 SEHNR and CDR2 FQNEAQ (reference sequence). The CDR3 runs 16 residues. Trimming at V came to 3 bases and at J to 0 bases, leaving 4 bases not matched to a gene.

The V and J genes are TRBV7-9 and TRBJ2-2; TRBD1 matches at 7 bases. Sequencing was done on a sample of peripheral blood. The clonotype originates from a woman older than 75 with acute or convalescent COVID-19. The CDR3 sequence is CASSFWTGSNTGELFF. The CDR3 bases are TGTGCCAGCAGCTTTTGGACAGGTTCGAACACCGGGGAGCTGTTTTTT.